This T cell receptor (beta chain) was recorded in a study of shared clonotypes between healthy human individuals. Overall study: Three CD4 naive, three CD4 memory, two CD8 naive and one CD8 memory plate were used per donor. Study-wide findings and caveats: Among donors, sharing of clonotypes was expected to be affected by sequencing depth.

The table came from immunoSEQ multiplex PCR; TCRdb's copy has only in-frame clones and leaves some out. The table has 900,000 to 1,200,000 clones, approximately 80% seen once; the top ten hold under 0.8%. As concerns this clone: Its antigen is not known.

Germline V gives CDR1 SGHRS, CDR2 YFSETQ. Trimming removed 0 bases from V and 6 bases from J; junction bases left unmatched: 9. The CDR3 totals 15 residues. The clonotype comes from a man aged 18 to 29 in good health. Some clones in this sample may be carry-over from other donors' samples. Sequencing was carried out using memory CD4+ T cells from PBMCs. The sample's subset: CD45RA-negative fraction. V gene TRBV5-1 combines with J gene TRBJ2-7, with 7 bases identical to TRBD2. The CDR3 DNA reads TGCGCCAGCAGCTTGGAAACTAGCGTTATATCCGAGCAGTACTTC. This sequence encodes CASSLETSVISEQYF.